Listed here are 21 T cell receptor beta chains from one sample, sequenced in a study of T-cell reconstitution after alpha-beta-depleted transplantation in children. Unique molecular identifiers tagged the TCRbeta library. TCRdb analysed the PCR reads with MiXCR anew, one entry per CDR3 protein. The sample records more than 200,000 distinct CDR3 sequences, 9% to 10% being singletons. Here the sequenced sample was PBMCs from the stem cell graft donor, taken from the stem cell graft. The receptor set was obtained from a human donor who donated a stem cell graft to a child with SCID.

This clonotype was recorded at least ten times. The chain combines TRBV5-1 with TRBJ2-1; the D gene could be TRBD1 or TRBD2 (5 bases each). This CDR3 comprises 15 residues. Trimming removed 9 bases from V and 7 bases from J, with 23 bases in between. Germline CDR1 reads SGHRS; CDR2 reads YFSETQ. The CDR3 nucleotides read TGCGCCACTCGACCCGAGGGGCCAAAGACAAATGAGCAGTTCTTC. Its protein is CATRPEGPKTNEQFF.

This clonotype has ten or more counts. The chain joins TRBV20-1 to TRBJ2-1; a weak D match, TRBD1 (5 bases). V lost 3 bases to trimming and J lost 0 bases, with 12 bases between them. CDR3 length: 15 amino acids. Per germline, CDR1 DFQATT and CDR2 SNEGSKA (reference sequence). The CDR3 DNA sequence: TGCAGTGCTAGGGAACGCAGGGCCTCCTACAATGAGCAGTTCTTC. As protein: CSARERRASYNEQFF.

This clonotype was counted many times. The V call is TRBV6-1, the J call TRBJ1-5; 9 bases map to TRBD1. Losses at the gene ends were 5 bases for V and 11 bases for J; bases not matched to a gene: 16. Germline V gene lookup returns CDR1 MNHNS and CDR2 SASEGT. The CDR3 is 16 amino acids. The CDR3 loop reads CASSQKQGASPGSQHF. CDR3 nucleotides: TGTGCCAGCAGTCAGAAACAGGGGGCCTCCCCGGGGTCCCAGCATTTT.

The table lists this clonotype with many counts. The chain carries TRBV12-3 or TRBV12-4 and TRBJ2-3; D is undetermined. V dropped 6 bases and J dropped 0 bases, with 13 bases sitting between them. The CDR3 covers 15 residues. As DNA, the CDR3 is TGTGCCAGCAGCCCGGAAGTTGACAGCACAGATACGCAGTATTTT. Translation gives CASSPEVDSTDTQYF.

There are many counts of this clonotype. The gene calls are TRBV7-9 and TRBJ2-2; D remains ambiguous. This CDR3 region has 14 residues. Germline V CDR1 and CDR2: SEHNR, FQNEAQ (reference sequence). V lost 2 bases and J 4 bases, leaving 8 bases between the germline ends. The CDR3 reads CASSLSRLTGELFF. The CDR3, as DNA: TGTGCCAGCAGCTTAAGCAGACTCACCGGGGAGCTGTTTTTT. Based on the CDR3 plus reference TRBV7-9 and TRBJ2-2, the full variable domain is DTGVSQNPRHKITKRGQNVTFRCDPISEHNRLYWYRQTLGQGPEFLTYFQNEAQLEKSRLLSDRFSAERPKGSFSTLEIQRTEQGDSAMYLCASSLSRLTGELFFGEGSRLTVL.

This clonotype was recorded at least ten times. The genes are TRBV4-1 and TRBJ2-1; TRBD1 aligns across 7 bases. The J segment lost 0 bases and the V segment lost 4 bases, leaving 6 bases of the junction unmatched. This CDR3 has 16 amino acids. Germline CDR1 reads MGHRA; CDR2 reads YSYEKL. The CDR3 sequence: CASSPLQGSSYNEQFF. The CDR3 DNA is TGCGCCAGCAGCCCCCTACAGGGGTCCTCCTACAATGAGCAGTTCTTC.

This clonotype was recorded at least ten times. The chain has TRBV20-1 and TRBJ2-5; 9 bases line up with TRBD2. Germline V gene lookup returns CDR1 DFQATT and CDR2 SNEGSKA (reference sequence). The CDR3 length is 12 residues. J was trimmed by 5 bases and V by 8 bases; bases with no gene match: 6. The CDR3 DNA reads TGCAGTACACGGACTAGCGCGGAGACCCAGTACTTC. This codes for CSTRTSAETQYF.

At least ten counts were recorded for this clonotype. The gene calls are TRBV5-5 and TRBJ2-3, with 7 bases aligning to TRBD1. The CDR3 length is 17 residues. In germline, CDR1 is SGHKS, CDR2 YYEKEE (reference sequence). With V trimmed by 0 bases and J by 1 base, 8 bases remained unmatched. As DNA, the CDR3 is TGTGCCAGCAGCTTGGCCGTCACAGGGGTGGGCACAGATACGCAGTATTTT. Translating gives CASSLAVTGVGTDTQYF.

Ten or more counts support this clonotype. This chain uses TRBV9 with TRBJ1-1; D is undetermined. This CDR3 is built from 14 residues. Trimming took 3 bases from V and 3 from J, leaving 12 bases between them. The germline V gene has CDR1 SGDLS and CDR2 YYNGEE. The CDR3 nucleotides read TGTGCCAGCAGCGCCCAAATGGGTCACACTGAAGCTTTCTTT. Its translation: CASSAQMGHTEAFF. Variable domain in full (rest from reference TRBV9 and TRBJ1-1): DSGVTQTPKHLITATGQRVTLRCSPRSGDLSVYWYQQSLDQGLQFLIQYYNGEERAKGNILERFSAQQFPDLHSELNLSSLELGDSALYFCASSAQMGHTEAFFGQGTRLTVV.

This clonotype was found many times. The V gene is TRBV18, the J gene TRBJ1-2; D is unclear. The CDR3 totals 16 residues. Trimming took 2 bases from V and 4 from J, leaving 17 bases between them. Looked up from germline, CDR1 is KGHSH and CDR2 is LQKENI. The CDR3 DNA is TGTGCCAGCTCACCAAGCCCCCGGGCCCTCGGCTATGGCTACACCTTC. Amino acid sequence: CASSPSPRALGYGYTF.

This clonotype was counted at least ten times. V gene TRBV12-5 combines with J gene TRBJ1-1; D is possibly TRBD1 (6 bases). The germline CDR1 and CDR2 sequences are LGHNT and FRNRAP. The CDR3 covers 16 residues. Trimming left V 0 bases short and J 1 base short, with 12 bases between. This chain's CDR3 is CASGLVQGRGNTEAFF. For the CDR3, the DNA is TGTGCTAGTGGTTTGGTACAGGGCAGGGGGAACACTGAAGCTTTCTTT.

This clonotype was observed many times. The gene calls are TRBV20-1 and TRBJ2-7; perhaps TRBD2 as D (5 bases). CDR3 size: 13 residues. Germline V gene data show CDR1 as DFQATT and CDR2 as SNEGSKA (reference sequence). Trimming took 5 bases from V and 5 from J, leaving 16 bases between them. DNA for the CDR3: TGCAGTGCTCGCCATGCCGAGGGCCACGAGCAGTACTTC. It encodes CSARHAEGHEQYF.

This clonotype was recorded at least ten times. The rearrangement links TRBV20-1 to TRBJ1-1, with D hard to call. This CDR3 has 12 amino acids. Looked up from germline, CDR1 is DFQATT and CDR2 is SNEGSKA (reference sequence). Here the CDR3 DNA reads TGCAGCCTGGTGGAGGGCGGAACTGAAGCTTTCTTT. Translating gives CSLVEGGTEAFF.

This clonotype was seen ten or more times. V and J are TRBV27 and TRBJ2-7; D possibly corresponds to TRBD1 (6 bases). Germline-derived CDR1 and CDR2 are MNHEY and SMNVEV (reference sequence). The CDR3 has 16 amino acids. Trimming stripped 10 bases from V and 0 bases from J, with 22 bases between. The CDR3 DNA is TGTGCCACCGGGCGAGGTCTCGGGACACACTCCTACGAGCAGTACTTC. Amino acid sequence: CATGRGLGTHSYEQYF.

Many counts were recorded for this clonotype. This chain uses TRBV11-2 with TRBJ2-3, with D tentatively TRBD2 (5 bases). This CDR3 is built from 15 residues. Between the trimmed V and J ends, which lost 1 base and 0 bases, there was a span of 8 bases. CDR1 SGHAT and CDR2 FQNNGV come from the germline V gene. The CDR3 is CASSLVWTSTDTQYF. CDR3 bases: TGTGCCAGCAGCTTAGTCTGGACTAGCACAGATACGCAGTATTTT.

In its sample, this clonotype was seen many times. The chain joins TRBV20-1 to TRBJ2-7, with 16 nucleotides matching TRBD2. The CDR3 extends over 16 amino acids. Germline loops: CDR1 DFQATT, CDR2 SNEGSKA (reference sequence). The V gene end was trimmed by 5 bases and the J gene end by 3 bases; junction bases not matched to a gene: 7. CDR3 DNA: TGCAGTGCTCCTCCGGGACTAGCGGGGGGGCACTACGAGCAGTACTTC. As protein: CSAPPGLAGGHYEQYF.

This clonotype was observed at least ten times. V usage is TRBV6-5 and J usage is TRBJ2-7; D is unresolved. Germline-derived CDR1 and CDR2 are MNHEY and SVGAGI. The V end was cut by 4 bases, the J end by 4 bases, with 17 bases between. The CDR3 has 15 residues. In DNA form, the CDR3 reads TGTGCCAGCAGTTTTCTTGAGTCAGACCCTTACGAGCAGTACTTC. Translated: CASSFLESDPYEQYF.

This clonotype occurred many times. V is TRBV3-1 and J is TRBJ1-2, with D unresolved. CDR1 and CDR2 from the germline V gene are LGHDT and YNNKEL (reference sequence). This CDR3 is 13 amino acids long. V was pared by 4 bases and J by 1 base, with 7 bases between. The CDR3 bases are TGTGCCAGCAGCCCCCCCCATAACTATGGCTACACCTTC. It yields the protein CASSPPHNYGYTF.

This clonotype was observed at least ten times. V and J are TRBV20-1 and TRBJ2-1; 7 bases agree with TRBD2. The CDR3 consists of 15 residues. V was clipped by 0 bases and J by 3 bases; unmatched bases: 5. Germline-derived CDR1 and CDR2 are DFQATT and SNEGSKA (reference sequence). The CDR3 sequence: CSARDLGLDYNEQFF. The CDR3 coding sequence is TGCAGTGCTAGAGACCTCGGACTAGACTACAATGAGCAGTTCTTC.

The CDR3 reads CASSLEGLGQGFF. DNA for the CDR3: TGCGCCAGCAGCTTGGAAGGTTTAGGACAGGGGTTCTTC. This chain uses TRBV5-1 with TRBJ2-1; 8 positions agree with TRBD1. After removal of 0 bases from V and 15 bases from J, the junction contained 8 bases not matched to a gene. The CDR3 length is 13 residues. Germline V gives CDR1 SGHRS, CDR2 YFSETQ.

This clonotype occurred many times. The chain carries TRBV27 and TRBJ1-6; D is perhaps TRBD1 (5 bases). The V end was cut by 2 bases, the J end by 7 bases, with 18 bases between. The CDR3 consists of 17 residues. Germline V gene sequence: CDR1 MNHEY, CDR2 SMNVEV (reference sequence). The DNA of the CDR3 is TGTGCCAGCAGTTTAGTACCTCCCGGGGGAGGGAATTCACCCCTCCACTTT. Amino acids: CASSLVPPGGGNSPLHF.